This TCR beta chain was found in a study of T cells after yellow fever vaccination. Whole-study results and caveats: Reappearance after the booster was seen for most primary-vaccination clones, at 96% CD4 and more than 80% CD8. Any FACS-sorted repertoire could hold abundant clonotypes that contaminate it from the bulk population.

The CDR3 spans 15 residues. CDR1 LNHNV and CDR2 YYDKDF come from the germline V gene (reference sequence). V was cut by 7 bases and J by 0 bases, with 16 bases left in between. Template-switching 5'RACE yielded the TCR cDNA; a universal primer site and UMIs were added in the process. One entry per CDR3 protein results from TCRdb running MiXCR on the 5' RACE reads. The data contain 610,000 or so distinct CDR3 sequences, 10% to 15% of them singletons. This clonotype has just a few counts. Its antigen is undetermined. The receptor's source is a man aged 30-40 years who received the YFV17D yellow fever vaccine. The chain combines TRBV15 with TRBJ2-7; tentatively, D is TRBD1 (6 bases). The source was PBMCs, collected on the day of the yellow fever booster vaccination. CDR3 nucleotide sequence: TGTGCCACCAAAGAAGACAGGAGCCCCTCCTACGAGCAGTACTTC. As protein: CATKEDRSPSYEQYF.